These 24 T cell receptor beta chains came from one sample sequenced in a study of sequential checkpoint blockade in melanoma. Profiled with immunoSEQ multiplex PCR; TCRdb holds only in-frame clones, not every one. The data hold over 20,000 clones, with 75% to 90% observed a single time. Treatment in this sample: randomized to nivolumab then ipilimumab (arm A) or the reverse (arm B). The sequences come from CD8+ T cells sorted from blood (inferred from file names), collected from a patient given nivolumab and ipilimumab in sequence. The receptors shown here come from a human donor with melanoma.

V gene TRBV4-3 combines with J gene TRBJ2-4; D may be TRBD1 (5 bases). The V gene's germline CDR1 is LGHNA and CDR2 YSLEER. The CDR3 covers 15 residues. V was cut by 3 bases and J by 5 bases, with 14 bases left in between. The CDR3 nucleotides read TGCGCCAGCAGCCAGGATACAGGCCCAGAAAACATTCAGTACTTC. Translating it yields CASSQDTGPENIQYF.

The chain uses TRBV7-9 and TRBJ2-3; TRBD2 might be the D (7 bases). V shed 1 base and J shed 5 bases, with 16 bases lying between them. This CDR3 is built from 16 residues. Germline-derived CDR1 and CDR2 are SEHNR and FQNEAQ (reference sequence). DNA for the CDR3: TGTGCCAGCAGCTTAGGGGGCAGGGGAGGGAGAGATACGCAGTATTTT. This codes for CASSLGGRGGRDTQYF.

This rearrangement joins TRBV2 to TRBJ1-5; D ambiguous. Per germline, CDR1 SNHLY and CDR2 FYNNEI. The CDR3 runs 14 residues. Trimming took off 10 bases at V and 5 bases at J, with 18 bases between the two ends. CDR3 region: CATKSGFDDQPQHF. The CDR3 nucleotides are TGTGCCACCAAGTCAGGATTTGATGATCAGCCCCAGCATTTT. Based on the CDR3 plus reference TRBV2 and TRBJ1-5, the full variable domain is EPEVTQTPSHQVTQMGQEVILRCVPISNHLYFYWYRQILGQKVEFLVSFYNNEISEKSEIFDDQFSVERPDGSNFTLKIRSTKLEDSAMYFCATKSGFDDQPQHFGDGTRLSIL.

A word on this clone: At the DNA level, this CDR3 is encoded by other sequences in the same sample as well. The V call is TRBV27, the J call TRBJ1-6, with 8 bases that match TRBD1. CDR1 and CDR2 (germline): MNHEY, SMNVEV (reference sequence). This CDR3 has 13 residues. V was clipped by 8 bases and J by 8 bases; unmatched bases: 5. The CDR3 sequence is CASRGQGYSPLHF. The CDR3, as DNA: TGTGCCAGCCGCGGACAGGGTTATTCACCCCTCCACTTT.

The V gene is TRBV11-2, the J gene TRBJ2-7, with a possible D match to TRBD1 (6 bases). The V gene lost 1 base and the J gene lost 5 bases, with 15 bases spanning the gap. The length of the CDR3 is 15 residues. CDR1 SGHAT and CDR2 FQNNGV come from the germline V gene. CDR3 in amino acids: CASSLGGRGVDEQYF. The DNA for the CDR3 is TGTGCCAGCAGCTTAGGTGGCAGGGGAGTAGACGAGCAGTACTTC.

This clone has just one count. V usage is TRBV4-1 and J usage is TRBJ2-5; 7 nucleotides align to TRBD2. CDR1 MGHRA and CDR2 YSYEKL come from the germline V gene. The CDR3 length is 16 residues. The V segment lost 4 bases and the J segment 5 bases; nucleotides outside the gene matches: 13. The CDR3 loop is CASSPPFGEGWETQYF. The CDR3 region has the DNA TGCGCCAGCAGCCCTCCGTTTGGGGAGGGGTGGGAGACCCAGTACTTC.

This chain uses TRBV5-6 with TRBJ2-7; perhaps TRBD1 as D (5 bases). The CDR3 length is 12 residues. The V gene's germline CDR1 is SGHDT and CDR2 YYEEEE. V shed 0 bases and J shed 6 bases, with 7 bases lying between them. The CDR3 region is CASSLEGLEQYF. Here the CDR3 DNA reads TGTGCCAGCAGCTTGGAGGGGCTCGAGCAGTACTTC. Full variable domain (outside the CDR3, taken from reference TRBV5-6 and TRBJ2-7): DAGVTQSPTHLIKTRGQQVTLRCSPKSGHDTVSWYQQALGQGPQFIFQYYEEEERQRGNFPDRFSGHQFPNYSSELNVNALLLGDSALYLCASSLEGLEQYFGPGTRLTVT.

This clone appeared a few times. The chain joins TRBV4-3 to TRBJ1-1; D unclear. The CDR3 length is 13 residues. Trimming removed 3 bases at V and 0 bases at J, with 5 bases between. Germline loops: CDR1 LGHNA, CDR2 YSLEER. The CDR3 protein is CASSHPLNTEAFF. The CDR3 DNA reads TGCGCCAGCAGCCATCCGTTGAACACTGAAGCTTTCTTT.

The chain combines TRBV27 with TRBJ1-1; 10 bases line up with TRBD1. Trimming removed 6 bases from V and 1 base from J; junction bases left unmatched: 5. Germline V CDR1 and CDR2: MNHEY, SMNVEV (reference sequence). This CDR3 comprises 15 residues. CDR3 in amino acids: CASRRDRGRNTEAFF. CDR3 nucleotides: TGTGCCAGCAGAAGGGACAGGGGCCGGAACACTGAAGCTTTCTTT.

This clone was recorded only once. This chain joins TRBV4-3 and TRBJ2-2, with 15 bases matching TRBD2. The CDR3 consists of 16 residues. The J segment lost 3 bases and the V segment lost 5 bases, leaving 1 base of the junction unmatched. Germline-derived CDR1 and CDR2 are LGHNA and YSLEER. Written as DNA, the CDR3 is TGCGCCAGCAGCGGGACTAGCGGGGGGCACACCGGGGAGCTGTTTTTT. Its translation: CASSGTSGGHTGELFF.

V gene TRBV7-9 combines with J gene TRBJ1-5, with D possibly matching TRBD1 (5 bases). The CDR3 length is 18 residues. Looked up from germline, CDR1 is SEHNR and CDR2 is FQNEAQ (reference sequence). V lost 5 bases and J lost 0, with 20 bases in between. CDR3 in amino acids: CASSQVFGRGFSNQPQHF. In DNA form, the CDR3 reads TGTGCCAGCAGCCAAGTATTTGGGAGGGGATTTAGCAATCAGCCCCAGCATTTT.

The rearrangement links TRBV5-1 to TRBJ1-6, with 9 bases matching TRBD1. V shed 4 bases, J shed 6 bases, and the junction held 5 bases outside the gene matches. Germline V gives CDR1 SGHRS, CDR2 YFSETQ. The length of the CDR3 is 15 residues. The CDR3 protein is CASSPGQGGNSPLHF. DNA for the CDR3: TGCGCCAGCAGCCCGGGACAGGGCGGTAATTCACCCCTCCACTTT.

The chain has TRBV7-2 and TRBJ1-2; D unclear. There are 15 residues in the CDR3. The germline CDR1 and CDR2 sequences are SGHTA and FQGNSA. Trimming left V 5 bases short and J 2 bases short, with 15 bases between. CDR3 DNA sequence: TGTGCCAGCAGCCCAAAAAATGGACTGAACTATGGCTACACCTTC. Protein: CASSPKNGLNYGYTF.

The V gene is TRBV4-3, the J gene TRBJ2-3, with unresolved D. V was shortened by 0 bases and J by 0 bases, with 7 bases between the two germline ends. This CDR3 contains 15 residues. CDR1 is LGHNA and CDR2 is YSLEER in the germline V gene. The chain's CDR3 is CASSQDLESTDTQYF. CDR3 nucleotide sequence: TGCGCCAGCAGCCAAGATCTAGAAAGCACAGATACGCAGTATTTT.

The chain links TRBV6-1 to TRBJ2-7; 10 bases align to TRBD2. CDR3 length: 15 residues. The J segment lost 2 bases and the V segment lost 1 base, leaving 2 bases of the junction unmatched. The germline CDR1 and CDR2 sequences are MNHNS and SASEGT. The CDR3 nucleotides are TGTGCCAGCAGTGAAGGGGGACTAGCGCCCTACGAGCAGTACTTC. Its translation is CASSEGGLAPYEQYF.

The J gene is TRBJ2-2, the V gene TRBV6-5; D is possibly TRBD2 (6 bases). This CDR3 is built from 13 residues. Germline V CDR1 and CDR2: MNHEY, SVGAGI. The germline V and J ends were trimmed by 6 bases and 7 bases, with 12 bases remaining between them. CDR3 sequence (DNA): TGTGCCAGCAGCCTGGGCGGGGTCGGGGAGCTGTTTTTT. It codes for CASSLGGVGELFF.

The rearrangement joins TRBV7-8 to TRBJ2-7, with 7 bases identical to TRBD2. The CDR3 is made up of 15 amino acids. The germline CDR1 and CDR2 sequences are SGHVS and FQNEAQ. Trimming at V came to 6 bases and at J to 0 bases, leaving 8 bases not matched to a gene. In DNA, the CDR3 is TGTGCCAGCAGACTACTAGCGCTTCGCTCCTACGAGCAGTACTTC. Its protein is CASRLLALRSYEQYF. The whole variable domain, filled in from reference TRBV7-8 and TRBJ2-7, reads GAGVSQSPRYKVAKRGQDVALRCDPISGHVSLFWYQQALGQGPEFLTYFQNEAQLDKSGLPSDRFFAERPEGSVSTLKIQRTQQEDSAVYLCASRLLALRSYEQYFGPGTRLTVT.

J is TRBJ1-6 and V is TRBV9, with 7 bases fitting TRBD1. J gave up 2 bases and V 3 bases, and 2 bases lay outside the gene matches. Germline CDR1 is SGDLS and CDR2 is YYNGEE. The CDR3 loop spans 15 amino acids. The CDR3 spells CASSEGQTYNSPLHF. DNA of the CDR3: TGTGCCAGCAGCGAGGGACAGACCTATAATTCACCCCTCCACTTT.

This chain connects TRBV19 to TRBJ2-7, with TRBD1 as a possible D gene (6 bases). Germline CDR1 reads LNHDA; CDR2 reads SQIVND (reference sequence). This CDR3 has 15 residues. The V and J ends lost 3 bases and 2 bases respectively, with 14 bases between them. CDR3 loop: CASSMESGDAYEQYF. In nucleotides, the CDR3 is TGTGCCAGTAGTATGGAGTCAGGGGATGCCTACGAGCAGTACTTC. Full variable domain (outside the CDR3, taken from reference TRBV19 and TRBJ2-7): DGGITQSPKYLFRKEGQNVTLSCEQNLNHDAMYWYRQDPGQGLRLIYYSQIVNDFQKGDIAEGYSVSREKKESFPLTVTSAQKNPTAFYLCASSMESGDAYEQYFGPGTRLTVT.

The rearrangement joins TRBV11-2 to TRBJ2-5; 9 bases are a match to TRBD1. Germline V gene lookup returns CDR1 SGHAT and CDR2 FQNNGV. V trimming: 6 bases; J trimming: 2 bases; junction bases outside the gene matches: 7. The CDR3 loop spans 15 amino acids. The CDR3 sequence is CASRPQGARQETQYF. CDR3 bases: TGTGCCAGCAGACCACAGGGGGCCCGACAAGAGACCCAGTACTTC. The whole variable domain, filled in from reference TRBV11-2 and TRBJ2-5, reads EAGVAQSPRYKIIEKRQSVAFWCNPISGHATLYWYQQILGQGPKLLIQFQNNGVVDDSQLPKDRFSAERLKGVDSTLKIQPAKLEDSAVYLCASRPQGARQETQYFGPGTRLLVL.

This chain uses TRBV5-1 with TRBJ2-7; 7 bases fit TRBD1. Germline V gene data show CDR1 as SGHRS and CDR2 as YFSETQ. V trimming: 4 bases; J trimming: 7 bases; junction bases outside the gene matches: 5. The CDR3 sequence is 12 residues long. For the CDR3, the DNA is TGCGCCAGCAGCCCTGGGACAGTGGAGCAGTACTTC. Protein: CASSPGTVEQYF.

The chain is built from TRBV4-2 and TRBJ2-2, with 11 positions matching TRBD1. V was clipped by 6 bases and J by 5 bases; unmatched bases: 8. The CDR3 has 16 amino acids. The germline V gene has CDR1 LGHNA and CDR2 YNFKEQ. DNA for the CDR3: TGTGCCAGCAGGCCCGGACAGGGGGCTCGGACCGGGGAGCTGTTTTTT. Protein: CASRPGQGARTGELFF.

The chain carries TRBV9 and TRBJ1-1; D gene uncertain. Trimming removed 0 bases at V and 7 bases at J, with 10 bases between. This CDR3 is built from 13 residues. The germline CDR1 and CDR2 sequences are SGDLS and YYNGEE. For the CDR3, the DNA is TGTGCCAGCAGCGTAGTCACAGAACTTGAAGCTTTCTTT. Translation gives CASSVVTELEAFF.

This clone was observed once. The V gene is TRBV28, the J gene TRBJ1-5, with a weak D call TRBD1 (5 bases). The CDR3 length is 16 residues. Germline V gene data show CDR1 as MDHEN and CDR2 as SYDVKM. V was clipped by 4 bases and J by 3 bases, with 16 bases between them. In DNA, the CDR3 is TGTGCCAGCAGTTCCCTTCGGGGGATAGCCAATCAGCCCCAGCATTTT. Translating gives CASSSLRGIANQPQHF.